The 8 T cell receptor beta chains listed next were all sequenced from one sample in a study of cytomegalovirus exposure and HLA in healthy donors (TCRdb year 2017). Libraries came from the immunoSEQ multiplex PCR assay. For the multiplex PCR, a mixture combining 60 forward primers for TCR Vbeta segments and 13 reverse primers for TCR Jbeta segments was used. Held by TCRdb, this immuneACCESS table contains in-frame sequences only and omits some clones. Under half of the omission traces to an unresolved V gene where checked; the cause of the rest is unknown. For this sample the table gives about 190,000 clones, of which 75% to 85% were detected only once. The ten largest clones take up about 2.3% of the sample. Sequenced material: PBMCs. The receptors stem from a woman under 40 in good health and CMV-seronegative.

This chain connects TRBV27 to TRBJ1-4; TRBD1 aligns across 7 bases. CDR3 length: 16 residues. Per the germline V gene, CDR1 is MNHEY and CDR2 is SMNVEV (reference sequence). The V gene end was trimmed by 4 bases and the J gene end by 6 bases; junction bases not matched to a gene: 11. CDR3 residues: CASSSIGGDRYEKLFF. Written as DNA, the CDR3 is TGTGCCAGCAGTTCAATCGGGGGGGACAGATATGAAAAACTGTTTTTT.

The V call is TRBV18, the J call TRBJ1-1; unclear D gene. V lost 4 bases, J lost 1 base, and 16 bases lay in between. In germline, CDR1 is KGHSH, CDR2 LQKENI. This CDR3 has 16 residues. This CDR3 reads CASSLQDNSGNTEAFF. The CDR3 DNA follows: TGTGCCAGCTCACTCCAAGATAACTCCGGGAACACTGAAGCTTTCTTT.

A single count supports this clone. The chain joins TRBV6-5 to TRBJ2-1; D is unresolved. The CDR3 contains 15 residues. V shed 0 bases and J shed 0 bases, with 6 bases lying between them. Germline assignment: CDR1 MNHEY and CDR2 SVGAGI. The CDR3 DNA follows: TGTGCCAGCAGTTACTCGGAGAGCTCCTACAATGAGCAGTTCTTC. Translating gives CASSYSESSYNEQFF.

V and J are TRBV10-3 and TRBJ2-5; D remains unclear. Near its end, the DNA agrees better with TRBJ2-7, so the J call may be wrong. This CDR3 has 12 residues. Germline V lookup: CDR1 ENHRY, CDR2 SYGVKD. The CDR3 protein is CAISEYSYEQYF. CDR3 DNA: TGTGCCATCAGTGAGTACAGTTACGAGCAGTACTTC.

The CDR3: CASSYGGAQETQYF. For the CDR3, the DNA is TGTGCCAGCAGTTACGGGGGGGCTCAAGAGACCCAGTACTTC. The chain carries TRBV6-5 and TRBJ2-5; D is perhaps TRBD2 (7 bases). V was pared by 2 bases and J by 2 bases, with 9 bases between. CDR1 is MNHEY and CDR2 is SVGAGI in the germline V gene. The CDR3 runs to 14 residues.

The chain recombines TRBV30 with TRBJ2-2; 7 nucleotides match TRBD1. This CDR3 has 16 residues. With V trimmed by 0 bases and J by 6 bases, 10 bases remained unmatched. Germline V lookup: CDR1 GTSNPN, CDR2 SVGIG (reference sequence). CDR3 residues: CAWSVDREIFAGELFF. The CDR3 DNA is TGTGCCTGGAGTGTAGACAGGGAAATTTTCGCCGGGGAGCTGTTTTTT.

This chain links TRBV29-1 with TRBJ1-1, with 9 bases fitting TRBD1. The V gene's germline CDR1 is SQVTM and CDR2 ANQGSEA. V trimming: 4 bases; J trimming: 5 bases; junction bases outside the gene matches: 5. The CDR3 consists of 13 residues. CDR3 sequence: CSVGQGDYTEAFF. CDR3 in DNA: TGCAGCGTTGGACAGGGGGATTATACTGAAGCTTTCTTT.

This clone was seen a handful of times. The CDR3 DNA follows: TGTGCCAGCAGCCTGCGACAGGGAAACACCGGGGAGCTGTTTTTT. It specifies CASSLRQGNTGELFF. The V gene is TRBV7-2, the J gene TRBJ2-2, with TRBD1 matching over 7 bases. After removal of 5 bases from V and 2 bases from J, the junction contained 5 bases not matched to a gene. The CDR3 runs 15 residues. Germline CDR1 SGHTA, CDR2 FQGNSA.